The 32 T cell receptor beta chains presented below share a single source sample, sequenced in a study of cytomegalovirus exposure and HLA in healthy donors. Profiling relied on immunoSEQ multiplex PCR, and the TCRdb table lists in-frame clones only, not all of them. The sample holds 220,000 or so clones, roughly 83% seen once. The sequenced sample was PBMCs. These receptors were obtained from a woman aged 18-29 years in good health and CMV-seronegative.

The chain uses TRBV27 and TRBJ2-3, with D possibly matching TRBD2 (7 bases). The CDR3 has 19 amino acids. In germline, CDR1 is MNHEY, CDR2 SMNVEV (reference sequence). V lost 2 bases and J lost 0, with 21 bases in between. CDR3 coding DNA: TGTGCCAGCAGTTTAGCACCATTTGGGGGGGCTGGGAGCACAGATACGCAGTATTTT. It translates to CASSLAPFGGAGSTDTQYF.

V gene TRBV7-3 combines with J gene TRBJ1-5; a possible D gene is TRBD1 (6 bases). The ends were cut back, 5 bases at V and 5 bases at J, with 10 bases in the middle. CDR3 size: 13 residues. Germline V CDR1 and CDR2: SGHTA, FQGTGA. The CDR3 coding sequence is TGTGCCAGCAGCAATGGGGGGCATCAGCCCCAGCATTTT. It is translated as CASSNGGHQPQHF.

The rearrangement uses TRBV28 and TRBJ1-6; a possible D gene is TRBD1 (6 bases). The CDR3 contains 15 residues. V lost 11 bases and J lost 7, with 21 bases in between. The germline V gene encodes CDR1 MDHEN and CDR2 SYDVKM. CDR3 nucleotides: TGTGCCTCCGGATTTCAGGGGACTTCAAATTCACCCCTCCACTTT. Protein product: CASGFQGTSNSPLHF. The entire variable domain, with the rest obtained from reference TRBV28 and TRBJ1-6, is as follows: DVKVTQSSRYLVKRTGEKVFLECVQDMDHENMFWYRQDPGLGLRLIYFSYDVKMKEKGDIPEGYSVSREKKERFSLILESASTNQTSMYLCASGFQGTSNSPLHFGNGTRLTVT.

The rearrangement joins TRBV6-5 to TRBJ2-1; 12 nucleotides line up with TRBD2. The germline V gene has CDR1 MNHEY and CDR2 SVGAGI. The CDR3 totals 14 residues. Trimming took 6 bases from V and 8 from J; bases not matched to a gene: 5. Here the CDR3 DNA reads TGTGCCAGCAGCTACCTAGCGGGGGGGCATGAGCAGTTCTTC. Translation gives CASSYLAGGHEQFF.

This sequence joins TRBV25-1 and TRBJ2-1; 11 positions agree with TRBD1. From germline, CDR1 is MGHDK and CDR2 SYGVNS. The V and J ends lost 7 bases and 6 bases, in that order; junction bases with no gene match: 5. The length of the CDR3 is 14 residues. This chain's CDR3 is CASKGTGGVNEQFF. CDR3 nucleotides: TGTGCCAGCAAGGGGACAGGGGGGGTCAATGAGCAGTTCTTC. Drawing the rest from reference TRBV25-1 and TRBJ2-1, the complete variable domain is EADIYQTPRYLVIGTGKKITLECSQTMGHDKMYWYQQDPGMELHLIHYSYGVNSTEKGDLSSESTVSRIRTEHFPLTLESARPSHTSQYLCASKGTGGVNEQFFGPGTRLTVL.

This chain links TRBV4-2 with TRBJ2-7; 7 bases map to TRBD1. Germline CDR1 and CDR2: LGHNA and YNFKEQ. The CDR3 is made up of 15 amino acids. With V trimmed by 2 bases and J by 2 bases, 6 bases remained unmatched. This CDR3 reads CASSQFDRDTYEQYF. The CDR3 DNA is TGTGCCAGCAGCCAATTCGACAGGGACACCTACGAGCAGTACTTC.

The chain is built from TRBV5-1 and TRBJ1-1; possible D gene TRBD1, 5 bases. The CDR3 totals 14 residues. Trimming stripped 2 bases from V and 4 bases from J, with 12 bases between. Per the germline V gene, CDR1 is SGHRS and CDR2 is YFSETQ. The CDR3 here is CASSFRGSGTEAFF. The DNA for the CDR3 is TGCGCCAGCAGCTTTAGGGGTTCAGGCACTGAAGCTTTCTTT. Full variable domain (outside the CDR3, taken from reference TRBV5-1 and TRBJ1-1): KAGVTQTPRYLIKTRGQQVTLSCSPISGHRSVSWYQQTPGQGLQFLFEYFSETQRNKGNFPGRFSGRQFSNSRSEMNVSTLELGDSALYLCASSFRGSGTEAFFGQGTRLTVV.

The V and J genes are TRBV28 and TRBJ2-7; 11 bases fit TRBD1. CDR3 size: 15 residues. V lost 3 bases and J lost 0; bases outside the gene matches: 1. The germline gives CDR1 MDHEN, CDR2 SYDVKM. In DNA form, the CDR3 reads TGTGCCAGCAGTTTCGGGACAGGGGGCTCCTACGAGCAGTACTTC. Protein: CASSFGTGGSYEQYF.

CDR3: CASSMKTDQPQHF. The CDR3 coding sequence is TGTGCCAGCAGTATGAAGACAGATCAGCCCCAGCATTTT. The chain couples TRBV27 to TRBJ1-5, with TRBD1 as a possible D gene (5 bases). Trimming stripped 5 bases from V and 5 bases from J, with 10 bases between. This CDR3 region has 13 residues. Germline loops: CDR1 MNHEY, CDR2 SMNVEV (reference sequence).

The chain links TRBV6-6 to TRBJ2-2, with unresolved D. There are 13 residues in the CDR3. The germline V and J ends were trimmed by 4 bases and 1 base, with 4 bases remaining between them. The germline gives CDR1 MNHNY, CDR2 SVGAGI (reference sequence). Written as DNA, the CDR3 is TGTGCCAGCAGTTCGGAGAACACCGGGGAGCTGTTTTTT. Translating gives CASSSENTGELFF.

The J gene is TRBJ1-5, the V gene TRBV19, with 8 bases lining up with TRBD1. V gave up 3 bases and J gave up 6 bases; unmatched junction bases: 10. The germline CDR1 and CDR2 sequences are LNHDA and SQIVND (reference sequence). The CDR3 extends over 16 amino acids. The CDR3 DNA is TGTGCCAGTAGTATTGTCGGCAGGGGGCTTGGTCAGCCCCAGCATTTT. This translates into CASSIVGRGLGQPQHF.

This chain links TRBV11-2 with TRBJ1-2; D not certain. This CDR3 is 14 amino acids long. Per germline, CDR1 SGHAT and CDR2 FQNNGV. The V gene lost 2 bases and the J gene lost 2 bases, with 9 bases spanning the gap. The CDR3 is CASSLRSKNYGYTF. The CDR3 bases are TGTGCCAGCAGCTTAAGATCAAAGAACTATGGCTACACCTTC.

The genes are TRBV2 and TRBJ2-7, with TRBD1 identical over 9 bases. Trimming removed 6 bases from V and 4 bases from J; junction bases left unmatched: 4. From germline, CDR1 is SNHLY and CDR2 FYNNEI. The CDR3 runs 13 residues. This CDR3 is CASRRTGEYEQYF. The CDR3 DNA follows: TGTGCCAGCAGGCGGACAGGGGAGTACGAGCAGTACTTC.

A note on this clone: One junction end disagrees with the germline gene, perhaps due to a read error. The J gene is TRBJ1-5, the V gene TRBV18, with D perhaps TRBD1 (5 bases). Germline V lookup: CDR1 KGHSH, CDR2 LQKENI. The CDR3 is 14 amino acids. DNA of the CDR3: TGTGCCGGCTCCGGAGGGGCCGGGAATCAGCCCCAGCATTTT. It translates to CAGSGGAGNQPQHF.

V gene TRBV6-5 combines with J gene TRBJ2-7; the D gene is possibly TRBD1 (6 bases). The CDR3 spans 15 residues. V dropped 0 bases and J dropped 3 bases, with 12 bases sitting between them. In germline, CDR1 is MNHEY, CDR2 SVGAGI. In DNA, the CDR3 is TGTGCCAGCAGTTACTCCAGGGGCCTGAACTACGAGCAGTACTTC. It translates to CASSYSRGLNYEQYF.

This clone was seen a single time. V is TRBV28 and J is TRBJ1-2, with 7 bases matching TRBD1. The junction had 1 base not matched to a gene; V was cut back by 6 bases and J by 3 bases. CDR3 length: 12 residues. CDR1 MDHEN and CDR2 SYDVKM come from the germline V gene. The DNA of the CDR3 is TGTGCCAGCAGCACAGGGGACTATGGCTACACCTTC. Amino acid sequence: CASSTGDYGYTF.

For the CDR3, the DNA is TGTGCCAGCAGTCAGACCGAAGGATCGGCTTTCTTT. Its protein is CASSQTEGSAFF. The rearrangement uses TRBV6-6 and TRBJ1-1; D ambiguous. This CDR3 is 12 amino acids long. V was pared by 5 bases and J by 11 bases, with 15 bases between. CDR1 is MNHNY, CDR2 SVGAGI, per germline (reference sequence).

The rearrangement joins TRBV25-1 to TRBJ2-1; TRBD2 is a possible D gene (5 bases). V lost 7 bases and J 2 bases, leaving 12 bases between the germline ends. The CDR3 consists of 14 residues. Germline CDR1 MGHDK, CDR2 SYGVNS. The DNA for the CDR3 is TGTGCCAGCACAACGGGAAGCCCCTACAATGAGCAGTTCTTC. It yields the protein CASTTGSPYNEQFF.

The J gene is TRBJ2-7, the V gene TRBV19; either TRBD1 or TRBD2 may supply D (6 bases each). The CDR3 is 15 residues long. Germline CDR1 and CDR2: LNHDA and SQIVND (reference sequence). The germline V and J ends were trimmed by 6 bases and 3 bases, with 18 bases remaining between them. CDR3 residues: CASSNSGAGIYEQYF. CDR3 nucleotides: TGTGCCAGTAGCAACTCAGGGGCGGGGATCTACGAGCAGTACTTC.

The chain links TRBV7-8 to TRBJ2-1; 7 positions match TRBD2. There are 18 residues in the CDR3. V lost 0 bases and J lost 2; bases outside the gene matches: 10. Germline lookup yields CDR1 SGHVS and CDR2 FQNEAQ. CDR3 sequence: CASSLAATSAPPYNEQFF. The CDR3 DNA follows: TGTGCCAGCAGCTTAGCGGCTACTAGCGCCCCCCCCTACAATGAGCAGTTCTTC.

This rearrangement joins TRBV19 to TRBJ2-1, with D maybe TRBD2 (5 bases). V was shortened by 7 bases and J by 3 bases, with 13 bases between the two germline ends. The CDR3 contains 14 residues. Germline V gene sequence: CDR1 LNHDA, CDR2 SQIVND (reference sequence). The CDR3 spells CASTLRSGYNEQFF. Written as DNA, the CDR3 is TGTGCCAGTACCCTGAGGAGCGGCTACAATGAGCAGTTCTTC.

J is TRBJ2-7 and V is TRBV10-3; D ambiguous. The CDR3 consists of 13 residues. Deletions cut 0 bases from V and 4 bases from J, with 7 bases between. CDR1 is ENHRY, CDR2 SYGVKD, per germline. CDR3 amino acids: CAISESPTYEQYF. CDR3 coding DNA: TGTGCCATCAGTGAGTCGCCTACTTACGAGCAGTACTTC.

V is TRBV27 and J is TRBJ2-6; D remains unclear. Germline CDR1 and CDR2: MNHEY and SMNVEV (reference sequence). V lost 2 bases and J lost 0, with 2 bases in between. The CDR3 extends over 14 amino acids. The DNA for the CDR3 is TGTGCCAGCAGTTTAATCTCTGGGGCCAACGTCCTGACTTTC. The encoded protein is CASSLISGANVLTF.

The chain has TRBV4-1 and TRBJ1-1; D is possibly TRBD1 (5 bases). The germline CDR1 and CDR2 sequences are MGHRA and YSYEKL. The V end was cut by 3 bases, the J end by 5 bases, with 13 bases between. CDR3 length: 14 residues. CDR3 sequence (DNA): TGCGCCAGCAGCCAGAGGGGCTCTAGGACTGAAGCTTTCTTT. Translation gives CASSQRGSRTEAFF.

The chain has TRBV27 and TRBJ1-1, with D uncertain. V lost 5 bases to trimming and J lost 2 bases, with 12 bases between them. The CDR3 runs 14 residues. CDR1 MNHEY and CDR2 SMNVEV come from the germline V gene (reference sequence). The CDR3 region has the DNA TGTGCCAGCAGTCCCTCCGGGTTTAACACTGAAGCTTTCTTT. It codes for CASSPSGFNTEAFF.

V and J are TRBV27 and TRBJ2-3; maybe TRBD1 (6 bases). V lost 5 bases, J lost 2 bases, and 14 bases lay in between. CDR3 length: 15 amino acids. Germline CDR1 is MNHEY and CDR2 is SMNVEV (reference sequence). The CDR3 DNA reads TGTGCCAGCAGTGGTTGGGGGCAGTCCACAGATACGCAGTATTTT. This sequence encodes CASSGWGQSTDTQYF.

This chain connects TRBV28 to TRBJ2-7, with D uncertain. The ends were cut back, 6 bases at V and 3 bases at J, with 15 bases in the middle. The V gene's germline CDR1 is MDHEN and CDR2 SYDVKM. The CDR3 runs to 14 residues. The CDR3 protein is CASSYLSQYYEQYF. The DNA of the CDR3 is TGTGCCAGCAGCTACCTATCCCAGTACTACGAGCAGTACTTC.

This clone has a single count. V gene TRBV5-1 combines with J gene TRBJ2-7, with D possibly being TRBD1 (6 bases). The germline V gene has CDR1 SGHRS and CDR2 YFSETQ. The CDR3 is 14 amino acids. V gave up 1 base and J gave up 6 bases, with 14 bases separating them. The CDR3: CASSLQGLFREQYF. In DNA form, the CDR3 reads TGCGCCAGCAGCTTGCAGGGGCTATTCCGCGAGCAGTACTTC.

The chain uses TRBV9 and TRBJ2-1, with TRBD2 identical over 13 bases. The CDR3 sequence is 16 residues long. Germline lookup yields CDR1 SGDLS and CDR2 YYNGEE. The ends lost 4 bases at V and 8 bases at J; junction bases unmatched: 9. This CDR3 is CASSSPGTSGKDEQFF. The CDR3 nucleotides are TGTGCCAGCAGCTCTCCCGGGACTAGCGGGAAAGATGAGCAGTTCTTC.

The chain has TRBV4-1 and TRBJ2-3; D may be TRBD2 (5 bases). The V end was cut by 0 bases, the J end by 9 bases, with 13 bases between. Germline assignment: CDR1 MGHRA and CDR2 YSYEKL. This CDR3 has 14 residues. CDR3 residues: CASSQESRTGTQYF. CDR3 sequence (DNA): TGCGCCAGCAGCCAAGAGAGTAGGACGGGAACGCAGTATTTT.

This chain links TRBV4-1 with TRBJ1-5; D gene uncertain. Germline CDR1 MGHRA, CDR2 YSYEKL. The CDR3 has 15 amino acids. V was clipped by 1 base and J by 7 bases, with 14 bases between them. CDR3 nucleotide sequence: TGCGCCAGCAGCCAAGGAGCCGGGAGTGGGCAGCCCCAGCATTTT. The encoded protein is CASSQGAGSGQPQHF.

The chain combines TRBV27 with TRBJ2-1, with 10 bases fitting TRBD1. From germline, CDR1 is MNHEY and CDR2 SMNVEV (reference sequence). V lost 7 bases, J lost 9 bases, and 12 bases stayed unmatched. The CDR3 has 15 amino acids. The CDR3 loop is CASKYIRDRGTEQFF. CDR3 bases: TGTGCCAGCAAATACATCCGGGACAGGGGCACTGAGCAGTTCTTC.